This TCR beta chain is drawn from a study of vaccination and CD4 T cells after COVID-19. Overall study results and limits: Going from approximately 21 to 40, median SARS-CoV-2-reactive clonotypes did not rise significantly.

The CDR3 has 16 amino acids. The V end lost 1 base, the J end lost 2 bases, and 18 bases lay between the germline ends. Per the germline V gene, CDR1 is DFQATT and CDR2 is SNEGSKA (reference sequence). Cultured CD4+ T cell DNA underwent sequencing with the Oncomine TCR Beta short-read assay. Each CDR3 protein is one row after TCRdb ran MiXCR on the PCR reads. The data contain roughly 20,000 distinct CDR3 sequences, around 70% of them seen just once; the ten biggest clones take up less than 7%. Stated treatment: roughly 10-day PBMC culture with coronavirus spike peptide pools or control peptides (ViraFEST assay). PCR positivity dates ran from March to December 2020, preceding US Alpha, Beta and Delta variants. It was after 10 to 11 days of culture that CD4+ T cells were isolated by negative selection. As for this clonotype: Its specificity is unknown.

Sample: CD4+ T cells from blood, cultured in vitro. The rearrangement links TRBV20-1 to TRBJ2-7, with D possibly TRBD2 on 6 matching bases. The sequence was obtained from a human donor who had recovered from COVID-19. The CDR3 sequence: CSARGGVGNPTYEQYF. The CDR3 DNA follows: TGCAGTGCTAGAGGGGGGGTAGGCAATCCCACCTACGAGCAGTACTTC.